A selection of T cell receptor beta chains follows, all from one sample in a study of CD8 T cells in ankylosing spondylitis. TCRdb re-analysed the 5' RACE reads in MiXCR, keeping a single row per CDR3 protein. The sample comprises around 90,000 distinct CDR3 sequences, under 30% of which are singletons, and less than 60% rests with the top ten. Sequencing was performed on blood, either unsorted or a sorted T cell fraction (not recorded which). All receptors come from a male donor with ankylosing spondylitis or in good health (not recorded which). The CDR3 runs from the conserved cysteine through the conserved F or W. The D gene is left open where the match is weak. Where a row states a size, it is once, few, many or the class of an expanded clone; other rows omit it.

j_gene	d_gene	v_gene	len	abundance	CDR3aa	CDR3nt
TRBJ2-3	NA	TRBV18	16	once	CASSPLLGQHTDTQYF	TGTGCCAGCTCACCGCTTTTAGGACAGCACACAGATACGCAGTATTTT
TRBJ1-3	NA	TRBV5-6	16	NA	CASSLVVGASGNTIYF	TGTGCCAGCAGCTTGGTCGTAGGGGCCTCTGGAAACACCATATATTTT
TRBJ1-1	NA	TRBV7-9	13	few	CASSLAWGAEAFF	TGTGCCAGCAGCTTAGCTTGGGGGGCTGAAGCTTTCTTT
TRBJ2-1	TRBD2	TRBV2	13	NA	CASTLAGNNEQFF	TGTGCCAGCACCCTAGCGGGGAACAATGAGCAGTTCTTC
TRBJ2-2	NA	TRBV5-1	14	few	CASSSGQYTGELFF	TGCGCCAGCAGCTCAGGACAGTACACCGGGGAGCTGTTTTTT
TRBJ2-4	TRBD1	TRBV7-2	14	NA	CASSSDRGENIQYF	TGTGCCAGCAGCTCTGACAGGGGGGAAAACATTCAGTACTTC
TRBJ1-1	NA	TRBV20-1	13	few	CSASRSMNTEAFF	TGCAGTGCTAGCAGGTCCATGAACACTGAAGCTTTCTTT
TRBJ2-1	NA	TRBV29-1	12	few	CSVAGLRDEQFF	TGCAGCGTGGCAGGTCTTCGGGATGAGCAGTTCTTC
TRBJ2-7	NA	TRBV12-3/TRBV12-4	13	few	CASSRDTPYEQYF	TGTGCCAGCTCCCGGGACACACCCTACGAGCAGTACTTC
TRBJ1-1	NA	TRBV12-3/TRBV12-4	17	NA	CASSQSQPSVLNTEAFF	TGTGCCAGCAGTCAAAGTCAGCCGTCGGTTCTGAACACTGAAGCTTTCTTT
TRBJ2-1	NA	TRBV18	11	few	CASSPRDEQFF	TGTGCCAGCTCACCACGAGATGAGCAGTTCTTC
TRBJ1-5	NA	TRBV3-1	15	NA	CASSPVAGPNQPQHF	TGTGCCAGCAGCCCTGTCGCAGGGCCCAATCAGCCCCAGCATTTT
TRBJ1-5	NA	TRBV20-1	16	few	CSARTHAGYSNQPQHF	TGCAGTGCTAGGACACACGCTGGGTATAGCAATCAGCCCCAGCATTTT
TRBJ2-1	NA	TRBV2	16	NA	CASSGDHGIIDNEQFF	TGTGCCAGCAGTGGGGACCACGGAATAATAGACAATGAGCAGTTCTTC
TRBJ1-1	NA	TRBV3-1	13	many	CASSQQLNTEAFF	TGTGCCAGCAGCCAACAGTTAAACACTGAAGCTTTCTTT
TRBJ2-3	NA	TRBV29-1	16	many	CSVESRFDITTDTQYF	TGCAGCGTTGAATCTCGATTTGACATTACCACAGATACGCAGTATTTT
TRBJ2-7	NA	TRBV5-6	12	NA	CASRTGSYEQYF	TGTGCCAGCCGGACGGGCTCCTACGAGCAGTACTTC
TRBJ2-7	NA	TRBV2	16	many	CASSEQGGVISYEQYF	TGTGCCAGCAGTGAACAGGGGGGAGTGATCTCCTACGAGCAGTACTTC
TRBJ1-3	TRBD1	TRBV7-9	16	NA	CASSARQGGSGNTIYF	TGTGCCAGCAGCGCGCGACAGGGAGGCTCCGGAAACACCATATATTTT
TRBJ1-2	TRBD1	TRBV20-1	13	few	CSAPVDRVYGYTF	TGCAGTGCTCCAGTTGACAGGGTCTATGGCTACACCTTC
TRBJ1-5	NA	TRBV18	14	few	CASSPRGSNQPQHF	TGTGCCAGCTCACCAAGGGGTAGCAATCAGCCCCAGCATTTT
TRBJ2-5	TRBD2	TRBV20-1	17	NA	CSASPRDGRGNEETQYF	TGCAGTGCTTCCCCAAGAGATGGGCGGGGGAATGAAGAGACCCAGTACTTC
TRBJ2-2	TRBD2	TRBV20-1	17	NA	CSAYGLAGGPSTGELFF	TGCAGTGCTTACGGACTAGCGGGAGGGCCAAGCACCGGGGAGCTGTTTTTT
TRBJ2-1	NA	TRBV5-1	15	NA	CASSYDSLPDNEQFF	TGCGCCAGCAGCTACGACTCGTTACCTGACAATGAGCAGTTCTTC
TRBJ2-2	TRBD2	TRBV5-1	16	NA	CASSRSGGGNTGELFF	TGCGCCAGCAGCCGTAGCGGGGGCGGGAACACCGGGGAGCTGTTTTTT
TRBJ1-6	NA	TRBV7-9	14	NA	CASSFWEGRSPLHF	TGTGCCAGCAGCTTTTGGGAGGGGAGGTCACCCCTCCACTTT